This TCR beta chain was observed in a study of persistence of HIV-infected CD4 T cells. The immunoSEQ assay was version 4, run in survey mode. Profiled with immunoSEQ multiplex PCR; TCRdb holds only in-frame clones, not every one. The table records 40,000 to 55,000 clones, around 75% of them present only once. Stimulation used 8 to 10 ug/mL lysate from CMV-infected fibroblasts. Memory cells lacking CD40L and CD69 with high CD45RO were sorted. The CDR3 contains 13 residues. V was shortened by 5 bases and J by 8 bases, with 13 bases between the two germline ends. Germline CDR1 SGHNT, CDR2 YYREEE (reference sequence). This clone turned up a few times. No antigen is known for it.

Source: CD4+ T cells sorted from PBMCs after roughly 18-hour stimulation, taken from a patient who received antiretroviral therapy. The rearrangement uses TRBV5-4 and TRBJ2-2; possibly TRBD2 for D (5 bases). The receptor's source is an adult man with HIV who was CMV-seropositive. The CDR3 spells CASRRDHLGELFF. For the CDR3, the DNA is TGTGCCAGCAGGAGGGATCATTTAGGGGAGCTGTTTTTT.